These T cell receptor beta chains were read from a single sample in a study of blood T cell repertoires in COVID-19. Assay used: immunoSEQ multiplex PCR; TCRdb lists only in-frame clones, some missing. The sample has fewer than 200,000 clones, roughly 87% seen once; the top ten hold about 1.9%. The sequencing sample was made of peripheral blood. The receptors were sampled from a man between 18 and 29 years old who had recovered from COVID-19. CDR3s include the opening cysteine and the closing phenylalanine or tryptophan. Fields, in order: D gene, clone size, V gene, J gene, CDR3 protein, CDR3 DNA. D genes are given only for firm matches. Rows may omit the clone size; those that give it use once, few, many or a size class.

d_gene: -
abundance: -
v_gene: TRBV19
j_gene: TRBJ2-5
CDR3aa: CASTPRTAQYQETQYF
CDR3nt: TGTGCCAGTACCCCCCGGACAGCGCAGTACCAAGAGACCCAGTACTTC

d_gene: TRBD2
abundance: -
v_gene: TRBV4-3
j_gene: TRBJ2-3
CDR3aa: CASSQDRAGGGTDTQYF
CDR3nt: TGCGCCAGCAGCCAAGACCGCGCGGGAGGTGGCACAGATACGCAGTATTTT

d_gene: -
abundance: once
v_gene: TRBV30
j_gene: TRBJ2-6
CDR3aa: CAWIPNSFGANVLTF
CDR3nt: TGTGCCTGGATTCCAAATAGCTTTGGGGCCAACGTCCTGACTTTC

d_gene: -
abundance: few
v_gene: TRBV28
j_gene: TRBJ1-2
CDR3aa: CASSPALNYGYTF
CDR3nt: TGTGCCAGCAGTCCCGCCCTAAACTATGGCTACACCTTC

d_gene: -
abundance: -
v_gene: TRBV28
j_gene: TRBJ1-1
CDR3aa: CASSFQALTIEAFF
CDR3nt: TGTGCCAGCAGTTTTCAGGCGCTGACTATTGAAGCTTTCTTT

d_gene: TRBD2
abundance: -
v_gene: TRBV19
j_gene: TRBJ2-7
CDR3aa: CATGTSGSLGSYEQYF
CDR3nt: TGTGCCACAGGGACTAGCGGGAGTCTTGGGTCCTACGAGCAGTACTTC

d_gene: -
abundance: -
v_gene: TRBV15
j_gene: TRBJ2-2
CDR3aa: CATSTGSANTGELFF
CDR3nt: TGTGCCACCAGTACCGGGTCCGCGAACACCGGGGAGCTGTTTTTT

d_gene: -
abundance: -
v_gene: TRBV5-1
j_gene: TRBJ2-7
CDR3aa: CASSLDMQSYEQYF
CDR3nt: TGCGCCAGCAGCTTGGACATGCAGTCCTACGAGCAGTACTTC

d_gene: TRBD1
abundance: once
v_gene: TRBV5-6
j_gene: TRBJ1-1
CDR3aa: CASRDRVFTEAFF
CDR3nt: TGTGCCAGCAGGGACAGGGTATTCACTGAAGCTTTCTTT

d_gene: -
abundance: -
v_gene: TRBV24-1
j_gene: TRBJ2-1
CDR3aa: CATSDFSQYNEQFF
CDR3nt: TGTGCCACCAGTGATTTTAGCCAATACAATGAGCAGTTCTTC

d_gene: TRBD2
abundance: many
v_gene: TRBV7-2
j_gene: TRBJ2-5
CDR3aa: CASSLAATSVETQYF
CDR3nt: TGTGCCAGCAGCTTAGCTGCGACTAGCGTGGAGACCCAGTACTTC

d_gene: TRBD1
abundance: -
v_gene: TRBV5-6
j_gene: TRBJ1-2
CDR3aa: CASSLVDRGNHGYTF
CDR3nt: TGTGCCAGCAGCTTGGTTGACAGGGGGAATCATGGCTACACCTTC

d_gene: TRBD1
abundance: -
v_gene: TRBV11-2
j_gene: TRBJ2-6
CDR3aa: CASSLGQGPSGANVLTF
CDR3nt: TGTGCCAGCAGCTTGGGACAGGGTCCGTCTGGGGCCAACGTCCTGACTTTC

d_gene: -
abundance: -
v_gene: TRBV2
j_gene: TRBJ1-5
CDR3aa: CASSDQGQSQPQHF
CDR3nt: TGTGCCAGCAGTGATCAGGGGCAGTCTCAGCCCCAGCATTTT

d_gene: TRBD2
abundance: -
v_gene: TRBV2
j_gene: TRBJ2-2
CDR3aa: CASTELATTGELFF
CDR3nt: TGTGCCAGCACGGAACTAGCGACCACCGGGGAGCTGTTTTTT

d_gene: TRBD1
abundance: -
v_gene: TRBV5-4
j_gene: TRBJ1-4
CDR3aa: CASSSGQGRNEKLFF
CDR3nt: TGTGCCAGCAGCTCTGGACAGGGGCGTAATGAAAAACTGTTTTTT

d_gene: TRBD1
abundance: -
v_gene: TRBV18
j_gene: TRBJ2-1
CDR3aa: CASSPRDRVIGGEQFF
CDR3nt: TGTGCCAGCTCACCACGGGACAGGGTAATAGGAGGTGAGCAGTTCTTC

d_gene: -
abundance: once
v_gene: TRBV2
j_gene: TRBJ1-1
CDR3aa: CASSKVQGRTVEAFF
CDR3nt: TGTGCCAGCAGTAAGGTCCAGGGCAGAACAGTTGAAGCTTTCTTT

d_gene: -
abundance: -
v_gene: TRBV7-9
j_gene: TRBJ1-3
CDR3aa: CASSSTSLSGNTIYF
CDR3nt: TGTGCCAGCAGCTCAACGAGCCTCTCTGGAAACACCATATATTTT

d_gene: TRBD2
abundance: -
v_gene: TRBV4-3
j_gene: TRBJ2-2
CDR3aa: CASSPGTTLTGELFF
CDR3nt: TGCGCCAGCAGCCCCGGGACTACCCTCACCGGGGAGCTGTTTTTT

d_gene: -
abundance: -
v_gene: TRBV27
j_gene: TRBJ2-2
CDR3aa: CASSSHARLANTGELFF
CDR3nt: TGTGCCAGCAGTTCCCATGCACGACTTGCGAACACCGGGGAGCTGTTTTTT

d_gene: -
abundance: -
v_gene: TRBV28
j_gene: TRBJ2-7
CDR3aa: CASSLSRLYEQYF
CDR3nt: TGTGCCAGCAGTTTATCCCGCCTATACGAGCAGTACTTC

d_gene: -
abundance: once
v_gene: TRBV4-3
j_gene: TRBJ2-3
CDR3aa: CASSQDGPPLAGGRGTQYF
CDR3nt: TGCGCCAGCAGCCAAGACGGGCCACCTCTAGCAGGGGGGCGGGGAACGCAGTATTTT

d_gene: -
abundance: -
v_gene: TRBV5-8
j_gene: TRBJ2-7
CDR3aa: CASSLLTRLGSYEQYF
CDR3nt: TGTGCCAGCAGCTTGTTAACACGACTAGGTTCCTACGAGCAGTACTTC

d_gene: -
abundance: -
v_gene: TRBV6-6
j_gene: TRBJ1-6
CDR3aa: CASSYDTVGTSPLHF
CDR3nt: TGTGCCAGCAGTTACGATACAGTTGGCACATCACCCCTCCACTTT

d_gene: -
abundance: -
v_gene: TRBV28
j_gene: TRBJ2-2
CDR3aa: CASSPRPTGELFF
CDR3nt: TGTGCCAGCAGTCCTAGACCCACCGGGGAGCTGTTTTTT

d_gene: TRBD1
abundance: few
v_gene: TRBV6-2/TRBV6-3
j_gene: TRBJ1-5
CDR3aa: CASSLTQGRTQPQHF
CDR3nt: TGTGCCAGCAGTCTAACACAGGGGCGAACCCAGCCCCAGCATTTT

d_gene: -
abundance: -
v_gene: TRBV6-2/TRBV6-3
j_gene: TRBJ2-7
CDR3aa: CASSYFTSVAAEQYF
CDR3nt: TGTGCCAGCAGTTACTTCACCTCAGTGGCTGCCGAGCAGTACTTC

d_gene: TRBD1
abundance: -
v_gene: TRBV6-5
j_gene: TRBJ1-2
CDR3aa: CASRTGGANYGYTF
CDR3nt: TGTGCCAGCAGAACAGGGGGCGCCAACTATGGCTACACCTTC

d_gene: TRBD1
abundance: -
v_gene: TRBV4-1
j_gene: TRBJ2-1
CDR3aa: CASSQEDRAYTEQFF
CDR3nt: TGCGCCAGCAGCCAAGAGGACAGGGCTTATACTGAGCAGTTCTTC

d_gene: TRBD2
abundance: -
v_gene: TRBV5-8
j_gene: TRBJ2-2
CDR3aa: CASSKGLAGLSNTGELFF
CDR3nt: TGTGCCAGCAGCAAAGGACTAGCGGGGTTATCGAACACCGGGGAGCTGTTTTTT

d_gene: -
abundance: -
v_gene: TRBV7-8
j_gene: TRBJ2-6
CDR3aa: CASIKEGRGYSGANVLTF
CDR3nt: TGTGCCAGCATCAAGGAGGGCAGGGGGTATTCTGGGGCCAACGTCCTGACTTTC

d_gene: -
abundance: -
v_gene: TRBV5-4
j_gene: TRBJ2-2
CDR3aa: CASSLPSATGTGELFF
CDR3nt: TGTGCCAGCAGCCTTCCGTCTGCCACGGGCACCGGGGAGCTGTTTTTT

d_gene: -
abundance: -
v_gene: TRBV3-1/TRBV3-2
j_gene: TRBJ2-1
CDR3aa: CASGGGQAYNEQFF
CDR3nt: TGTGCCAGCGGGGGAGGACAGGCCTACAATGAGCAGTTCTTC

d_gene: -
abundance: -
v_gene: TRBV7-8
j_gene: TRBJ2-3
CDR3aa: CASSLVKEGTDTQYF
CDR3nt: TGTGCCAGCAGCTTAGTTAAGGAGGGAACAGATACGCAGTATTTT

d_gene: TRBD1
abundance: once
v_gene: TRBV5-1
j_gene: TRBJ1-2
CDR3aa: CASDPGQGNYGYTF
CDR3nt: TGCGCCAGTGATCCGGGACAGGGGAACTATGGCTACACCTTC